This T cell receptor beta chain was found in a study of tumor-infiltrating lymphocytes in primary liver carcinoma. About the research overall: Cases comprised patients with primary liver carcinoma who received surgical resection. Patients of both sexes were 30 to 69 years old. Tumor staging was T1-T3 N0M0; sizes spanned roughly 4.2 to 10 cm across.

Findings of the study overall: Blood trailed tumors significantly in top-250-clone fraction (p = 0.039).

About this clonotype: The antigen is unknown. This may come from a read error, since a much larger clone is one base off.

Germline assignment: CDR1 MNHEY and CDR2 SVGEGT. The CDR3 has 15 amino acids. V lost 6 bases and J lost 6, with 18 bases in between. Germline DNA was also extracted, and blood RNA derived from unsorted whole blood. Constant-region priming of about 500 ng total RNA yielded TCR beta cDNA. Nested multiplex PCR, run for three rounds with slightly modified ARM-PCR, yielded TCR beta libraries. PCR rounds one and two used TRBV1-TRBV30 forward primers with a C-beta reverse primer for approximately 11 cycles each. TCRdb ran MiXCR on the multiplex PCR reads and lists one entry per CDR3 protein. The table has about 300,000 distinct CDR3 sequences, 60% to 80% seen once.

The sample taken for sequencing was peripheral blood. The genes are TRBV6-2 or TRBV6-3 and TRBJ1-5; no reliable D call. The clonotype was recovered from a man aged 35-49 years with primary liver carcinoma and hepatitis B virus infection. CDR3 region: CASRARGSGIQPQHF. The CDR3 region has the DNA TGTGCCAGCAGAGCCCGGGGAAGTGGCATTCAGCCCCAGCATTTT.